This T cell receptor beta chain was captured in a study of TIL therapy for anti-PD-1-resistant metastatic lung cancer. Across the whole study: Progressing patients received lymphodepletion, expanded TIL infusion and IL-2. Median patient age was around 50, ranging roughly 38-75 years.

Time point here: pre-treatment sample, taken before nivolumab and TIL therapy. This CDR3 spans 18 amino acids. Germline V gene lookup returns CDR1 SNHLY and CDR2 FYNNEI. The germline V and J ends were trimmed by 6 bases and 0 bases, with 18 bases remaining between them. This was the immunoSEQ v3 assay. The protocol was immunoSEQ multiplex PCR, while the TCRdb copy is restricted to in-frame clones and leaves out a portion. The sample lists some 46,000 clones; 79% were seen once. The receptor was derived from a man in his 70s with non-small cell lung cancer. The chain couples TRBV2 to TRBJ2-6; D possibly uses TRBD1 or TRBD2 (7 bases each). The sequences come from blood, collected at baseline. This CDR3 is CASRERGDSRSGANVLTF. DNA of the CDR3: TGTGCCAGCAGAGAACGGGGGGACAGTCGCTCTGGGGCCAACGTCCTGACTTTC.